The 24 T cell receptor beta chains presented below share a single source sample, sequenced in a study of T-cell memory formation after mild COVID-19 (dated by TCRdb to 2020 to 2022). The library was made by 5' RACE. TCRdb names Illumina NovaSeq 6000 as the instrument used. The public sequencing data were trimmed at Q25 with fastp and processed into clonotypes with MiXCR by TCRdb, which kept only in-frame beta chains. Rows are combined by CDR3 protein, so each entry shows the most common genes and DNA. Present in this sample are about 200,000 distinct CDR3 sequences, around 16% of which were seen just once. Together, the top ten hold about 2.1% of the sample. The sequenced sample was PBMCs or a T cell subset sorted from them (not recorded which). Every receptor here comes from an adult woman who had mild COVID-19 (a few samples of this study predate the infection). The sample titles of this study are shuffled in the database, so cell type and time point are left out; the donor was told from shared clones.

This clonotype was seen a few times. The gene calls are TRBV5-1 and TRBJ1-2; TRBD1 matches at 8 bases. CDR1 and CDR2 from the germline V gene are SGHRS and YFSETQ. The CDR3 sequence is 16 residues long. Losses at the gene ends were 4 bases for V and 7 bases for J; bases not matched to a gene: 15. The CDR3 DNA sequence: TGCGCCAGCAGCAGGGGACAGGCTGGTCCTGACAGTGGCTACACCTTC. It encodes CASSRGQAGPDSGYTF. The full variable domain, with the rest looked up from reference TRBV5-1 and TRBJ1-2, is KAGVTQTPRYLIKTRGQQVTLSCSPISGHRSVSWYQQTPGQGLQFLFEYFSETQRNKGNFPGRFSGRQFSNSRSEMNVSTLELGDSALYLCASSRGQAGPDSGYTFGSGTRLTVV.

This clonotype was observed a handful of times. The chain combines TRBV30 with TRBJ2-1; 7 bases fit TRBD2. The V segment lost 3 bases and the J segment 2 bases; nucleotides outside the gene matches: 10. From germline, CDR1 is GTSNPN and CDR2 SVGIG (reference sequence). The CDR3 contains 16 residues. CDR3 coding DNA: TGTGCCTGGAGGACTATGGGGAGGGCTACCTACAATGAGCAGTTCTTC. Translated, it gives CAWRTMGRATYNEQFF.

There are a few counts of this clonotype. This chain uses TRBV12-3 or TRBV12-4 with TRBJ2-7; the match to TRBD2 covers 10 bases. The CDR3 is made up of 15 amino acids. V lost 6 bases to trimming and J lost 1 base; unmatched junction nucleotides: 6. CDR3 in amino acids: CASSWRLAGSYEQYF. CDR3 bases: TGTGCCAGCAGCTGGAGACTAGCGGGTTCCTACGAGCAGTACTTC.

The chain recombines TRBV18 with TRBJ1-1, with unresolved D. This CDR3 is 15 amino acids long. The V gene lost 6 bases and the J gene lost 1 base, with 15 bases spanning the gap. Germline V gene lookup returns CDR1 KGHSH and CDR2 LQKENI. CDR3 sequence (DNA): TGTGCCAGCTCCCTCGGCATGGTTCCGAACACTGAAGCTTTCTTT. This codes for CASSLGMVPNTEAFF.

This chain joins TRBV7-9 and TRBJ2-5; D gene unclear. This CDR3 contains 12 residues. Germline loops: CDR1 SEHNR, CDR2 FQNEAQ (reference sequence). V was pared by 4 bases and J by 4 bases, with 7 bases between. CDR3 protein: CASSSRSETQYF. The CDR3, as DNA: TGTGCCAGCAGCTCCCGGTCAGAGACCCAGTACTTC.

Ten or more counts support this clonotype. The V call is TRBV4-3, the J call TRBJ2-3, with 8 bases matching TRBD2. V shed 1 base and J 6 bases; nucleotides not matched to a gene: 12. Per germline, CDR1 LGHNA and CDR2 YSLEER. The CDR3 length is 17 residues. For the CDR3, the DNA is TGCGCCAGCAGCCAAGTGATTTCCGGCGGGAGGAGGGATACGCAGTATTTT. Protein: CASSQVISGGRRDTQYF.

The rearrangement joins TRBV11-2 to TRBJ1-4; 7 positions match TRBD1. V was clipped by 6 bases and J by 6 bases; unmatched bases: 4. Germline values: CDR1 SGHAT, CDR2 FQNNGV. The CDR3 has 13 amino acids. The CDR3 coding sequence is TGTGCCAGCAGAGAGCAGGGGGATGAAAAACTGTTTTTT. It specifies CASREQGDEKLFF.

This clonotype was counted only a few times. CDR3 sequence reads: CSAQTRWGEQFF. Written as DNA, the CDR3 is TGCAGTGCGCAAACACGTTGGGGTGAGCAGTTCTTC. This sequence joins TRBV20-1 and TRBJ2-1; D is ambiguous. This CDR3 is 12 amino acids long. Germline V lookup: CDR1 DFQATT, CDR2 SNEGSKA (reference sequence). V was clipped by 6 bases and J by 9 bases, with 15 bases between them.

This clonotype was observed a few times. The V gene is TRBV7-2, the J gene TRBJ2-1; TRBD2 aligns across 14 bases. J was trimmed by 10 bases and V by 4 bases; bases with no gene match: 6. The CDR3 extends over 15 amino acids. In germline, CDR1 is SGHTA, CDR2 FQGNSA. CDR3 nucleotide sequence: TGTGCCAGCAGCTCGGGACTAGCGGGAGCAACCGAGCAGTTCTTC. It is translated as CASSSGLAGATEQFF.

The table lists this clonotype with many counts. CDR3 bases: TGCGCCAGCAGCTTGGTAGGCGGGCAAGAGACCCAGTACTTC. Encoded protein: CASSLVGGQETQYF. V gene TRBV5-1 combines with J gene TRBJ2-5, with D maybe TRBD2 (5 bases). Germline V gene data show CDR1 as SGHRS and CDR2 as YFSETQ. Between the trimmed V and J ends, which lost 0 bases and 2 bases, there was a span of 8 bases. This CDR3 has 14 residues. The full variable domain, with the rest looked up from reference TRBV5-1 and TRBJ2-5, is KAGVTQTPRYLIKTRGQQVTLSCSPISGHRSVSWYQQTPGQGLQFLFEYFSETQRNKGNFPGRFSGRQFSNSRSEMNVSTLELGDSALYLCASSLVGGQETQYFGPGTRLLVL.

This clonotype was detected only a few times. The genes are TRBV25-1 and TRBJ2-7, with D perhaps matching TRBD1 (5 bases). Trimming removed 5 bases at V and 2 bases at J, with 10 bases between. The CDR3 extends over 13 amino acids. CDR1 is MGHDK, CDR2 SYGVNS, per germline. The DNA for the CDR3 is TGTGCCAGCAGTAAGGGGTCCCCCTACGAGCAGTACTTC. This sequence encodes CASSKGSPYEQYF.

This clonotype was seen a few times. The chain employs TRBV12-3 or TRBV12-4 and TRBJ2-5; weak D call: TRBD1 (6 bases). V was pared by 3 bases and J by 10 bases, with 21 bases between. The CDR3 has 15 residues. CDR3: CASSFQGRAIGDQYF. The CDR3 region has the DNA TGTGCCAGCAGTTTTCAGGGGCGGGCTATAGGAGACCAGTACTTC.

V usage is TRBV12-3 or TRBV12-4 and J usage is TRBJ2-7, with a tentative D call TRBD2 (7 bases). The V end lost 6 bases, the J end lost 2 bases, and 14 bases lay between the germline ends. This CDR3 spans 14 amino acids. CDR3 residues: CASRTEGGAYEQYF. In nucleotides, the CDR3 is TGTGCCAGCAGAACTGAGGGGGGGGCCTACGAGCAGTACTTC.

This clonotype was seen more than once but under ten times. The chain couples TRBV6-6 to TRBJ2-1, with D maybe TRBD2 (6 bases). The CDR3 extends over 13 amino acids. V shed 6 bases and J shed 15 bases, with 21 bases lying between them. CDR1 is MNHNY and CDR2 is SVGAGI in the germline V gene (reference sequence). The CDR3 here is CASSRLVSDGGFF. DNA for the CDR3: TGTGCCAGCAGCCGACTAGTATCAGATGGTGGGTTCTTC.

V and J are TRBV6-5 and TRBJ2-3, with D perhaps TRBD1 (7 bases). The length of the CDR3 is 17 residues. V was cut by 2 bases and J by 5 bases, with 20 bases left in between. From germline, CDR1 is MNHEY and CDR2 SVGAGI. The CDR3 sequence is CASSYPAQGEVKDTQYF. CDR3 sequence (DNA): TGTGCCAGCAGTTACCCGGCCCAGGGGGAGGTAAAAGATACGCAGTATTTT.

This clonotype was observed a handful of times. The chain is built from TRBV12-3 or TRBV12-4 and TRBJ2-1, with TRBD2 matching 12 bases. J gave up 6 bases and V 6 bases, and 3 bases lay outside the gene matches. CDR3 length equals 14 residues. The CDR3 spells CASSRLAGANEQFF. DNA for the CDR3: TGTGCCAGCAGCCGACTAGCGGGAGCCAATGAGCAGTTCTTC.

The rearrangement uses TRBV3-1 and TRBJ1-2; a weak D match, TRBD1 (6 bases). The V gene's germline CDR1 is LGHDT and CDR2 YNNKEL (reference sequence). This CDR3 is built from 15 residues. V lost 4 bases to trimming and J lost 4 bases, with 16 bases between them. The chain's CDR3 is CASSRTASNPYGYTF. The DNA of the CDR3 is TGTGCCAGCAGCCGGACAGCGAGTAACCCCTATGGCTACACCTTC.

This clonotype has only one observation. The chain is built from TRBV12-3 or TRBV12-4 and TRBJ2-2; D gene uncertain. The CDR3 totals 16 residues. Trimming removed 5 bases at V and 2 bases at J, with 15 bases between. The CDR3 DNA reads as TGTGCCAGCAGTCCAAGGACCTTAAGCAACACCGGGGAGCTGTTTTTT. Protein product: CASSPRTLSNTGELFF.

The chain links TRBV30 to TRBJ2-1; possible D gene TRBD2, 7 bases. V was clipped by 3 bases and J by 11 bases, with 11 bases between them. Germline CDR1 and CDR2: GTSNPN and SVGIG (reference sequence). This CDR3 spans 11 amino acids. The CDR3 DNA follows: TGTGCCTGGAGGTCGGGGGGCCAGCAGTTCTTC. Translating it yields CAWRSGGQQFF.

In its sample, this clonotype was seen a few times. The chain has TRBV27 and TRBJ1-6, with 9 positions matching TRBD1. Trimming cost V 5 bases and J 10 bases; bases outside gene matches: 15. This CDR3 contains 17 residues. Germline lookup yields CDR1 MNHEY and CDR2 SMNVEV (reference sequence). CDR3 residues: CASSAAGTGRKGSPLHF. CDR3 nucleotides: TGTGCCAGCAGTGCGGCGGGGACAGGGAGGAAGGGATCACCCCTCCACTTT.

This clonotype was counted between two and nine times. The V and J genes are TRBV15 and TRBJ2-1; weak D call: TRBD2 (6 bases). The germline V gene has CDR1 LNHNV and CDR2 YYDKDF (reference sequence). Trimming stripped 1 base from V and 0 bases from J, with 16 bases between. The CDR3 totals 18 residues. CDR3 sequence (DNA): TGTGCCACCAGCAGAGGTCCTAGCGTAGAATTCTCCTACAATGAGCAGTTCTTC. It translates to CATSRGPSVEFSYNEQFF.

V and J are TRBV11-1 and TRBJ2-5; D possibly corresponds to TRBD1 (5 bases). The CDR3 runs to 15 residues. CDR1 is SGHAT and CDR2 is FQDESV in the germline V gene (reference sequence). Trimming cost V 3 bases and J 5 bases, with 16 bases left between them. The CDR3 nucleotides are TGTGCCAGCAGCTTGCGCCGCGCAGGGATGGAGACCCAGTACTTC. This gives the protein CASSLRRAGMETQYF.

This clonotype turned up a few times. J is TRBJ1-2 and V is TRBV5-1; D may be TRBD1 (6 bases). The germline V gene has CDR1 SGHRS and CDR2 YFSETQ. V gave up 4 bases and J gave up 4 bases, with 20 bases separating them. This CDR3 has 16 residues. The CDR3 reads CASSPREAGVGYGYTF. In DNA form, the CDR3 reads TGCGCCAGCAGCCCGCGGGAGGCAGGGGTCGGCTATGGCTACACCTTC.

The table lists this clonotype with a count of one. This sequence joins TRBV6-2 or TRBV6-3 and TRBJ1-2, with 8 bases lining up with TRBD1. Trimming took 6 bases from V and 2 from J; bases not matched to a gene: 11. The CDR3 covers 16 residues. The germline V gene has CDR1 MNHEY and CDR2 SVGEGT. CDR3 DNA sequence: TGTGCCAGCAGAACTGTAAGACAGGGGACCAACTATGGCTACACCTTC. Its protein product is CASRTVRQGTNYGYTF.